This T cell receptor beta chain was captured by sequencing in a study of graft-versus-host responses after intestinal transplantation. This clone was counted a few times. The antigen remains unidentified. The V gene lost 1 base and the J gene lost 2 bases, with 6 bases spanning the gap. The CDR3 sequence is 15 residues long. The V gene's germline CDR1 is MNHNS and CDR2 SASEGT. Sequencing used immunoSEQ multiplex PCR; TCRdb keeps in-frame clones, though not all of them. Among 70,000 to 75,000 clones, 70% to 90% were seen once, and the ten largest hold 2% to 3%. The source material was unstimulated CD8+ T cells sorted from spleen or lymph node cells, sampled before intestinal transplant. The sequence derives from a human donor who received an intestinal transplant. The chain employs TRBV6-1 and TRBJ2-6; D gene uncertain. The CDR3 region has the DNA TGTGCCAGCAGTGAAGGAAACACTGGGGCCAACGTCCTGACTTTC. This codes for CASSEGNTGANVLTF.